Listed below are T cell receptor beta chains from one sample, sequenced in a study of metastatic and nonmetastatic thyroid tumors. TCRdb re-called the PCR reads with MiXCR. The sample contains 9,900 or so clones, approximately 10% of which appear only once. The sample taken for sequencing was tumor tissue. The source is a female donor with papillary thyroid cancer or a benign thyroid nodule (not recorded which). Some clones in this sample may be carry-over from other donors' samples. The CDR3 runs from the conserved cysteine through the conserved F or W. A D gene is named only where the DNA matches it firmly. Clone size is stated in some rows and not others, as once, few, many or a class when expanded.

v_call	j_call	d_call	clone_size	cdr3_aa	cdr3_nt
TRBV13	TRBJ1-1	TRBD1	many	CASSTAWGRQGNTEAFF	TGTGCCAGCAGTACGGCATGGGGAAGACAGGGGAACACTGAAGCTTTCTTT
TRBV19	TRBJ2-3	NA	many	CATATDTQYF	TGTGCCACCGCTACAGATACGCAGTATTTT
TRBV28	TRBJ2-1	NA	NA	CASSLVWGSTAGVEQFF	TGTGCCAGCAGTTTGGTTTGGGGGTCGACAGCTGGGGTTGAGCAGTTCTTT
TRBV6-1	TRBJ2-1	NA	medium-sized	CASSTGYDEQFF	TGTGCCAGCAGTACAGGGTACGATGAGCAGTTCTTC
TRBV10-3	TRBJ2-3	NA	many	CAISEGRTDTQYF	TGTGCCATCAGTGAGGGTAGGACAGATACGCAGTATTTT
TRBV20-1	TRBJ1-1	NA	many	CSASVDTEAFF	TGCAGTGCTAGCGTGGACACTGAAGCTTTCTTT
TRBV19	TRBJ2-3	NA	medium-sized	CASSTWGADTQYF	TGTGCCAGTAGTACCTGGGGGGCAGATACGCAGTATTTT
TRBV7-6	TRBJ2-7	NA	NA	CASSSGSLGNYEQYF	TGTGCCAGCAGTTCGGGCTCTCTCGGGAACTACGAGCAGTACTTC
TRBV18	TRBJ2-2	NA	few	CASSPLRGQNTGELFF	TGTGCCAGCTCACCACTCCGGGGGCAAAACACCGGGGAGCTGTTTTTT
TRBV18	TRBJ2-7	TRBD2	many	CASRGGANIYEQYF	TGTGCCAGCCGGGGGGGAGCGAATATTTACGAGCAGTACTTC
TRBV28	TRBJ1-5	NA	few	CASTRGGQPQHF	TGTGCCAGCACCCGCGGGGGGCAGCCCCAGCATTTT
TRBV11-2	TRBJ1-1	NA	medium-sized	CASSLLVTEAFF	TGTGCCAGCAGCTTATTGGTTACTGAAGCTTTCTTT
TRBV2	TRBJ1-6	NA	medium-sized	CASSPGNPYNSPLHF	TGTGCCAGCAGTCCGGGGAACCCTTATAATTCACCCCTCCACTTT
TRBV29-1	TRBJ1-2	NA	many	CSVEDRAARGGYTF	TGCAGCGTTGAAGATCGGGCAGCCCGGGGTGGCTACACCTTC
TRBV20-1	TRBJ2-7	NA	many	CSVGFGDEQYF	TGCAGTGTAGGATTCGGCGACGAGCAGTACTTC
TRBV9	TRBJ2-1	TRBD2	many	CASSGASGGQFF	TGTGCCAGCAGCGGGGCTTCGGGGGGGCAGTTCTTC
TRBV30	TRBJ2-3	NA	many	CAWRRWADTQYF	TGTGCCTGGAGGAGGTGGGCAGATACGCAGTATTTT
TRBV2	TRBJ1-2	TRBD1	few	CASQEGTGPYYGYTF	TGTGCCAGCCAGGAAGGGACAGGGCCCTACTATGGCTACACCTTC
TRBV7-3	TRBJ2-3	TRBD2	many	CASSLMGGQTDTQYF	TGTGCCAGCAGCTTAATGGGAGGGCAGACAGATACGCAGTATTTT
TRBV5-8	TRBJ1-4	NA	many	CASSSQYEKLFF	TGTGCCAGCAGCTCCCAGTACGAAAAACTGTTTTTT
TRBV2	TRBJ1-5	NA	medium-sized	CASADRGNQPQHF	TGTGCCAGCGCTGATCGGGGCAATCAGCCCCAGCATTTT
TRBV18	TRBJ2-7	NA	many	CASSPMDMGEQYF	TGTGCCAGCTCACCTATGGATATGGGGGAGCAGTACTTC
TRBV15	TRBJ2-3	TRBD2	many	CATSITAGEMQYF	TGTGCCACCAGCATCACAGCGGGAGAGATGCAGTATTTT
TRBV7-2	TRBJ1-5	NA	many	CASSLMGGQPQHF	TGTGCCAGCAGCTTAATGGGGGGTCAGCCCCAGCATTTT
TRBV5-6	TRBJ2-5	NA	many	CASSWGGETQYF	TGTGCCAGCAGCTGGGGTGGAGAGACCCAGTACTTC